In this sample, the clone carrying this TCR beta chain turned up a few times. Its specificity is not known. The data were obtained in a study of identical twins. The CDR3 contains 14 residues. Trimming stripped 3 bases from V and 3 bases from J, with 6 bases between. Germline lookup yields CDR1 KGHSH and CDR2 LQKENI. Whole-study findings and limits: Sharing of beta out-of-frame sequences by twins showed a weaker excess. Twin sharing of out-of-frame TCR alpha was underestimated by models in monozygotic pairs.

Each cDNA held unique molecular identifiers, and template switching gave it a universal primer site. Each CDR3 protein is one row after TCRdb ran MiXCR on the 5' RACE reads. The sample consists of 1.5 million or so distinct CDR3 sequences, 25% to 35% of them appearing once. What was sequenced was cord blood. The TCR originated in a newborn girl in good health. This chain connects TRBV18 to TRBJ2-6; D is unresolved. CDR3 amino acids: CASSPSIGANVLTF. In DNA, the CDR3 is TGTGCCAGCTCACCTTCTATTGGGGCCAACGTCCTGACTTTC. The full variable domain, in which reference TRBV18 and TRBJ2-6 provide the parts outside the CDR3, is NAGVMQNPRHLVRRRGQEARLRCSPMKGHSHVYWYRQLPEEGLKFMVYLQKENIIDESGMPKERFSAEFPKEGPSILRIQQVVRGDSAAYFCASSPSIGANVLTFGAGSRLTVL.